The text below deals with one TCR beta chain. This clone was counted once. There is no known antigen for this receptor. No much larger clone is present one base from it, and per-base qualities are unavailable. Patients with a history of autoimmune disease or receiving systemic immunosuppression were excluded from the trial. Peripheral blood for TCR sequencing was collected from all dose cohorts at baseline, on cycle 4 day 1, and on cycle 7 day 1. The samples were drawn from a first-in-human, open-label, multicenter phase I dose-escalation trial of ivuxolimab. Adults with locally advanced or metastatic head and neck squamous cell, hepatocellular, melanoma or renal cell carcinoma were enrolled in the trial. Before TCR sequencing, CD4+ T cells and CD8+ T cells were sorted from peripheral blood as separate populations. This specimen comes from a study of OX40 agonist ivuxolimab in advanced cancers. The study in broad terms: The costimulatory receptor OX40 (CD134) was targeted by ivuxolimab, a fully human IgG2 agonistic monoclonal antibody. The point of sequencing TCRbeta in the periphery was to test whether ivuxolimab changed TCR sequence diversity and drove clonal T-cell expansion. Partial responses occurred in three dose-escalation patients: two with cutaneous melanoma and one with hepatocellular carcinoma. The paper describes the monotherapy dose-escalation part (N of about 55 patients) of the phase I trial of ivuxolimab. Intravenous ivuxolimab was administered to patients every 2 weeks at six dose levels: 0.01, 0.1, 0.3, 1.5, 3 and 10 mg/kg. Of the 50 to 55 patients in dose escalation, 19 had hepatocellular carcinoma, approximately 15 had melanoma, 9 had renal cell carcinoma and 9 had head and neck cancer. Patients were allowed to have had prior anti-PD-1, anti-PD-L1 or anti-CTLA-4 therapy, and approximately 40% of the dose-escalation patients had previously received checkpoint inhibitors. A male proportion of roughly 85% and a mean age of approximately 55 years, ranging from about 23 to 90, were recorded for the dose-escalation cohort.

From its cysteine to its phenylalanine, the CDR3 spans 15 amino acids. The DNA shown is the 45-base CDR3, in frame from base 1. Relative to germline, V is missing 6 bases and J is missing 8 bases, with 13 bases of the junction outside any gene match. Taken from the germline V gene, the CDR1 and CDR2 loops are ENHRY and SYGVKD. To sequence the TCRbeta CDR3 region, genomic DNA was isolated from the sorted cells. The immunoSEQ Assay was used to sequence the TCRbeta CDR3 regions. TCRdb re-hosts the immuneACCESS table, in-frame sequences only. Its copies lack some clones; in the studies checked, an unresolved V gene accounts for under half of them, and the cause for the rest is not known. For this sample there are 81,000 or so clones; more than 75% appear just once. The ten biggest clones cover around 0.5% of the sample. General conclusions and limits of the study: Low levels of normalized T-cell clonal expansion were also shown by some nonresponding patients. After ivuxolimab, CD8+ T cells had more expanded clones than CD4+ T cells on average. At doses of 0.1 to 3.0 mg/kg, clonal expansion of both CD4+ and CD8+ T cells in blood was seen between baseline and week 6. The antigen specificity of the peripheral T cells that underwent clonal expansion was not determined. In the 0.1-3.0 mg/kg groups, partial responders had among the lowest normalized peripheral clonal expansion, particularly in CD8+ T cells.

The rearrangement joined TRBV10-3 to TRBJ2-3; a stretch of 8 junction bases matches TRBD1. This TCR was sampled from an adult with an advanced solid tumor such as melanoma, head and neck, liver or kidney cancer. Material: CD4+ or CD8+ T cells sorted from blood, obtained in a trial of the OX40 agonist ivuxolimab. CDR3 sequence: CAIRLSGVTGGTQYF. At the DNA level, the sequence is TGTGCCATCAGGCTTAGTGGGGTCACAGGGGGTACGCAGTATTTT.